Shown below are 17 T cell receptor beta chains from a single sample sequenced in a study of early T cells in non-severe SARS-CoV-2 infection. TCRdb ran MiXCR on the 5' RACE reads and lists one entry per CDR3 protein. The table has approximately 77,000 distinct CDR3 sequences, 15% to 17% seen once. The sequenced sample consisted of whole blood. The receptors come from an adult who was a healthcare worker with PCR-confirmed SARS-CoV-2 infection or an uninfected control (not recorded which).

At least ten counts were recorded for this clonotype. CDR3 sequence: CASSVRGVSLSEQYF. In DNA, the CDR3 is TGTGCCAGCAGCGTTCGGGGCGTTAGTTTAAGCGAGCAGTACTTC. The chain recombines TRBV5-4 with TRBJ2-7; the D gene could be TRBD1 or TRBD2 (5 bases each). Germline CDR1 and CDR2: SGHNT and YYREEE (reference sequence). This CDR3 contains 15 residues. Between the trimmed V and J ends, which lost 4 bases and 6 bases, there was a span of 20 bases.

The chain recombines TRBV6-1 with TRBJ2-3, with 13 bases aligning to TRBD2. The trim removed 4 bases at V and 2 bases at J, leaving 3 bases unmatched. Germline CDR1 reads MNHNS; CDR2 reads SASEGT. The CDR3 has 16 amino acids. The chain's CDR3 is CASSVTSGGYTDTQYF. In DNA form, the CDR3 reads TGTGCCAGCAGTGTGACTAGCGGGGGGTACACAGATACGCAGTATTTT.

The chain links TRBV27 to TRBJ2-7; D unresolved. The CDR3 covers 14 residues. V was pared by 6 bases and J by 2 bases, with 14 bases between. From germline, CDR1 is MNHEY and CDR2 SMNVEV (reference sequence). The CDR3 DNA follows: TGTGCCAGCAGGACCCCTGGACGAGCCTACGAGCAGTACTTC. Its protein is CASRTPGRAYEQYF.

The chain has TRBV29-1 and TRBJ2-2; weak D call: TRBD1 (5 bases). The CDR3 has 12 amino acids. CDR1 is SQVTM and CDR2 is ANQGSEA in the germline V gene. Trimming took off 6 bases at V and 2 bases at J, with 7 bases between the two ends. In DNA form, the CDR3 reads TGCAGCGTCCAGGGAAACACCGGGGAGCTGTTTTTT. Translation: CSVQGNTGELFF.

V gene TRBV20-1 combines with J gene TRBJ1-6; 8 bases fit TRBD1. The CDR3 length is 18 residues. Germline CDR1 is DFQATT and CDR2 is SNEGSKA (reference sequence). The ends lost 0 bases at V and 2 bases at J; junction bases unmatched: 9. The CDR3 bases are TGCAGTGCTAGAGATTTTGAGACAGGGGACCCCTATAATTCACCCCTCCACTTT. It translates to CSARDFETGDPYNSPLHF.

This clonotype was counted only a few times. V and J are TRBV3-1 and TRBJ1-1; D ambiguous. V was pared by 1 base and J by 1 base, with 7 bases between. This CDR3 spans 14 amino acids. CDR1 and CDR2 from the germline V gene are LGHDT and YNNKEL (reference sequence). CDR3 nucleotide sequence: TGTGCCAGCAGCCAAGGCGCAGGGAACACTGAAGCTTTCTTT. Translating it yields CASSQGAGNTEAFF.

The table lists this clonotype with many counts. CDR3 region: CASTPLRGHAQYF. CDR3 DNA: TGTGCCAGCACTCCCCTTAGGGGTCATGCGCAGTATTTT. This chain links TRBV28 with TRBJ2-3; maybe TRBD1 (5 bases). This CDR3 has 13 amino acids. The ends were cut back, 7 bases at V and 10 bases at J, with 18 bases in the middle. Germline loops: CDR1 MDHEN, CDR2 SYDVKM.

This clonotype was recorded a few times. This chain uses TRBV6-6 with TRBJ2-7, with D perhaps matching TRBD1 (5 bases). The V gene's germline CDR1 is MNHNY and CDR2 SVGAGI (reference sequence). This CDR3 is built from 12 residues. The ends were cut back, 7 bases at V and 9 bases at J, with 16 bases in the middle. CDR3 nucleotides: TGTGCCAGCACGGACAATCTACTTGGGCAGTACTTC. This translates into CASTDNLLGQYF.

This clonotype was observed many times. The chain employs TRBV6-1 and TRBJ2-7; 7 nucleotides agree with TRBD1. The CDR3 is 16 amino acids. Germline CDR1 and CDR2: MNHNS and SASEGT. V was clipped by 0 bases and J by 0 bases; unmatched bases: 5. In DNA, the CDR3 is TGTGCCAGCAGTGAAGCGTCGTGGGACAGCTCCTACGAGCAGTACTTC. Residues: CASSEASWDSSYEQYF.

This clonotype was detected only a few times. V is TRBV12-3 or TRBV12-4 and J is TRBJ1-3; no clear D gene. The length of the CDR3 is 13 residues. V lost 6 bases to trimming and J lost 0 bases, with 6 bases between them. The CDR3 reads CASRKSSGNTIYF. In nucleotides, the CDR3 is TGTGCCAGCAGGAAGAGCTCTGGAAACACCATATATTTT.

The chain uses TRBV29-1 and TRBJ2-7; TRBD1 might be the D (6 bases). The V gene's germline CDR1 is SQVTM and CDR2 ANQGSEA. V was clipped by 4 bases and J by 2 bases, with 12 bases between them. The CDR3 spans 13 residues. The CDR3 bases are TGCAGCGTTGCACAGGGCCCTCCCTACGAGCAGTACTTC. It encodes CSVAQGPPYEQYF.

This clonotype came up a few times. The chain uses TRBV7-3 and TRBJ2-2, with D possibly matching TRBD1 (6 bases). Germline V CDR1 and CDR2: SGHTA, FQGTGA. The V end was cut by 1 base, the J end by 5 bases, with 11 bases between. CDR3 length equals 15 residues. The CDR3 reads CASSLSPTGTGELFF. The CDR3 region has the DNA TGTGCCAGCAGCTTAAGCCCGACAGGAACCGGGGAGCTGTTTTTT.

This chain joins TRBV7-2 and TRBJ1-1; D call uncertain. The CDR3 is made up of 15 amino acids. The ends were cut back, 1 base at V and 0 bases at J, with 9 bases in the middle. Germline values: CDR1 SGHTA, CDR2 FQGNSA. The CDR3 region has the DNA TGTGCCAGCAGCTTAGGATCCGTGATGAACACTGAAGCTTTCTTT. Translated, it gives CASSLGSVMNTEAFF.

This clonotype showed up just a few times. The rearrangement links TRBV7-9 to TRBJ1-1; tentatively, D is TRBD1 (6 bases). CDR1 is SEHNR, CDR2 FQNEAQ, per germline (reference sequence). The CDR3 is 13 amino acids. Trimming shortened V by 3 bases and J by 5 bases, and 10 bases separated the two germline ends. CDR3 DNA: TGTGCCAGCAGCTTCACAGGGTATACTGAAGCTTTCTTT. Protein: CASSFTGYTEAFF.

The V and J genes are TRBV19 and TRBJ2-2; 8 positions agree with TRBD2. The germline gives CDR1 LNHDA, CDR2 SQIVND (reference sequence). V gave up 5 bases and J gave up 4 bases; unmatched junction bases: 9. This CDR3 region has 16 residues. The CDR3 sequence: CASSFERETATGELFF. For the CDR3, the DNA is TGTGCCAGTAGTTTCGAGCGGGAGACAGCCACCGGGGAGCTGTTTTTT.

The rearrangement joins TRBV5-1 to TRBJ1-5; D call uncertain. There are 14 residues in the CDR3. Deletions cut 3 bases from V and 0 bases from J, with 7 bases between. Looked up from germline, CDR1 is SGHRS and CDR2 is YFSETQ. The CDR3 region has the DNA TGCGCCAGCAGCTCAGACGGTAGCAATCAGCCCCAGCATTTT. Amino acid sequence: CASSSDGSNQPQHF. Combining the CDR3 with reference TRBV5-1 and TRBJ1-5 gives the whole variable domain KAGVTQTPRYLIKTRGQQVTLSCSPISGHRSVSWYQQTPGQGLQFLFEYFSETQRNKGNFPGRFSGRQFSNSRSEMNVSTLELGDSALYLCASSSDGSNQPQHFGDGTRLSIL.

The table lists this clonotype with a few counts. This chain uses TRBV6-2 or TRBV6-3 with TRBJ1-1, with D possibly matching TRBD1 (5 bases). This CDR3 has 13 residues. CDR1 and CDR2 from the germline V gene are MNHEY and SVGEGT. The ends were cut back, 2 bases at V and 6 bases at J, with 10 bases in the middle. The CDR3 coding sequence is TGTGCCAGCAGTTACCAGGGTCTGGCTGAAGCTTTCTTT. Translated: CASSYQGLAEAFF.